This T cell receptor (beta chain) was identified in a study of PD-1 blockade in mismatch repair-deficient tumors. Study-level information: Patients had about eleven mismatch repair-deficient cancer types and were previously treated and progressing.

PCR or immunohistochemistry showed mismatch repair deficiency in every enrolled patient. The TCR-sequenced patients were a few responders to pembrolizumab. Study-level results: Rapid post-treatment expansion, then contraction, generally preceding radiologic response, marked tumor-resident clones.

This clone was recorded once. Its antigen remains unidentified. Germline lookup yields CDR1 SGHTA and CDR2 FQGTGA. The CDR3 runs to 14 residues. The V gene lost 1 base and the J gene lost 6 bases, with 13 bases spanning the gap. Libraries were prepared by immunoSEQ multiplex PCR; TCRdb keeps only in-frame clonotypes and omits some of them. The sample has about 130,000 clones, about nine tenths seen once. The chain links TRBV7-3 to TRBJ2-7, with D perhaps matching TRBD2 (6 bases). The material sequenced was peripheral blood, taken approximately 70 weeks after starting pembrolizumab. The sequence was obtained from an adult with mismatch repair-deficient cancer. The CDR3 protein is CASSLIGGVGEQYF. In DNA, the CDR3 is TGTGCCAGCAGCTTAATAGGCGGGGTGGGCGAGCAGTACTTC.